This TCR beta chain was recovered during a study of blood T cell repertoires in COVID-19. In the original analysis: From reference gene primer amplification, estimates of nucleated cell counts were derived. Clones were read by immunoSEQ multiplex PCR, and TCRdb kept only the in-frame ones, dropping some. For V, J and clone size, that table is used; D and trimming come from the DNA. The sample lists approximately 300,000 clones, more than 85% occurring once. The cohort comprised adults aged 18 to 89 years residing in around 25 US areas. The CDR3 is 16 amino acids. Germline CDR1 reads SGHNT; CDR2 reads YENEEA. Trimming removed 4 bases at V and 0 bases at J, with 15 bases between.

The sequencing input was PBMCs or T cells enriched from blood (not recorded which). The source is a young woman who had been exposed to COVID-19. V usage is TRBV11-3 and J usage is TRBJ1-1, with D possibly being TRBD1 (6 bases). The CDR3 reads CASSSPTGGMNTEAFF. The CDR3 coding sequence is TGTGCCAGCAGCTCACCGACAGGTGGGATGAACACTGAAGCTTTCTTT. The complete variable domain, with remaining parts taken from reference TRBV11-3 and TRBJ1-1, reads EAGVVQSPRYKIIEKKQPVAFWCNPISGHNTLYWYLQNLGQGPELLIRYENEEAVDDSQLPKDRFSAERLKGVDSTLKIQPAELGDSAVYLCASSSPTGGMNTEAFFGQGTRLTVV.